The sequence of this TCR beta chain was determined in a study of T cells in Graves' hyperthyroidism and ophthalmopathy. Study observations and caveats: Separating ophthalmopathy from stable hyperthyroidism was achieved by a 13 V-J model.

CDR3 length: 12 residues. V was shortened by 0 bases and J by 8 bases, with 7 bases between the two germline ends. Per the germline V gene, CDR1 is LGHDT and CDR2 is YNNKEL (reference sequence). A word on this clonotype: As yet, its antigen is unknown.

From RNA transcripts, TCR beta CDR3 regions were amplified. The HTBI primer set drove a first-round RT-PCR of the TCR CDR3. Via MiXCR, TCRdb re-called the multiplex PCR reads, giving one row per CDR3 protein. The table has 490,000 or so distinct CDR3 sequences, about 46% seen once. For the diagnoses, clinical symptoms, serum thyroxine and TRAb, thyroid ultrasound and orbital computed tomography were used. The TCR originated in an adult woman with Graves' disease, either hyperthyroidism or ophthalmopathy (not recorded which). The chain is built from TRBV3-1 and TRBJ1-2; no definite D call. Specimen: peripheral blood or thyroid tissue (not recorded which). The CDR3 sequence: CASSQDDRGYTF. The DNA for the CDR3 is TGTGCCAGCAGCCAAGACGACCGGGGCTACACCTTC. The variable domain in full, with the rest retrieved from reference TRBV3-1 and TRBJ1-2, is DTAVSQTPKYLVTQMGNDKSIKCEQNLGHDTMYWYKQDSKKFLKIMFSYNNKELIINETVPNRFSPKSPDKAHLNLHINSLELGDSAVYFCASSQDDRGYTFGSGTRLTVV.